Presented here are 21 T cell receptor beta chains from one specimen sequenced in a study of CD8 T cells in ankylosing spondylitis (dated by TCRdb to 2015 to 2018). Libraries came from 5' RACE. The instrument given in TCRdb is Illumina HiSeq 2500. The public reads were reprocessed in TCRdb via fastp at Q25 and MiXCR, keeping in-frame beta chains. Entries are consolidated by CDR3 protein sequence, retaining the most common genes and DNA. This sample comprises hundreds of thousands of distinct CDR3 sequences, 20% of them detected only once. 13% of the sample comes from the top ten. Sample: blood, either unsorted or a sorted T cell fraction (not recorded which). These receptors originate from a male donor with ankylosing spondylitis or in good health (not recorded which).

This clonotype has only a few counts. V is TRBV12-3 or TRBV12-4 and J is TRBJ2-2, with unresolved D. CDR3 length: 15 amino acids. Trimming took off 5 bases at V and 0 bases at J, with 10 bases between the two ends. The CDR3 DNA is TGTGCCAGCAGTCCCGACCCTTCGAACACCGGGGAGCTGTTTTTT. It codes for CASSPDPSNTGELFF.

The CDR3 nucleotides are TGTGCCAGCAGTTCCCCGGTCGGGACAGGGGGACTGAACACCGGGGAGCTGTTTTTT. Translating gives CASSSPVGTGGLNTGELFF. The chain carries TRBV12-3 or TRBV12-4 and TRBJ2-2; 11 bases map to TRBD1. Trimming at V came to 4 bases and at J to 1 base, leaving 11 bases not matched to a gene. CDR3 size: 19 residues.

This clonotype has more than one count but fewer than ten. The chain has TRBV12-3 or TRBV12-4 and TRBJ2-1; D possibly corresponds to TRBD1 (5 bases). The V end was cut by 5 bases, the J end by 7 bases, with 18 bases between. CDR3 length: 15 residues. CDR3 in amino acids: CASSPFLPRANEQFF. The CDR3 region has the DNA TGTGCCAGCAGTCCTTTTCTACCCAGGGCTAATGAGCAGTTCTTC.

This clonotype was observed a few times. Written as DNA, the CDR3 is TGTGCCAGCAGTTTGTCCTCGTACTCCTACGAGCAGTACTTC. Translating gives CASSLSSYSYEQYF. The chain uses TRBV12-3 or TRBV12-4 and TRBJ2-7; unclear D gene. The CDR3 totals 14 residues. V was shortened by 3 bases and J by 0 bases, with 9 bases between the two germline ends.

The V gene is TRBV7-9, the J gene TRBJ2-5; the D is unclear. V was trimmed by 5 bases and J by 5 bases, leaving 15 bases between them. The CDR3 is made up of 14 amino acids. The germline V gene encodes CDR1 SEHNR and CDR2 FQNEAQ (reference sequence). The CDR3 coding sequence is TGTGCCAGCAGCCCCCCTTGGGGAAGGGAGACCCAGTACTTC. It is translated as CASSPPWGRETQYF.

This clonotype was found a few times. This chain links TRBV4-1 with TRBJ2-5; D is undetermined. The CDR3 has 16 amino acids. Germline CDR1 is MGHRA and CDR2 is YSYEKL. The V end lost 0 bases, the J end lost 5 bases, and 16 bases lay between the germline ends. The CDR3 is CASSQDPPGLHETQYF. Written as DNA, the CDR3 is TGCGCCAGCAGCCAAGATCCTCCAGGCCTACACGAGACCCAGTACTTC.

This clonotype was counted between two and nine times. The rearrangement links TRBV6-5 to TRBJ2-3; unclear D gene. The CDR3 spans 16 residues. Between the trimmed V and J ends, which lost 0 bases and 2 bases, there was a span of 12 bases. CDR1 and CDR2 (germline): MNHEY, SVGAGI. CDR3 DNA sequence: TGTGCCAGCAGTTACTCGTTTGTCGGAGACACAGATACGCAGTATTTT. Amino acids: CASSYSFVGDTDTQYF.

This clonotype was observed at least ten times. The genes are TRBV12-3 or TRBV12-4 and TRBJ2-1; no firm D call. The CDR3 is 13 amino acids. Trimming took off 9 bases at V and 4 bases at J, with 13 bases between the two ends. CDR3 amino acids: CARRTDVYNEQFF. The CDR3 DNA sequence: TGTGCCAGAAGGACGGACGTTTACAATGAGCAGTTCTTC.

This clonotype was found many times. The chain employs TRBV6-6 and TRBJ2-1; a possible D gene is TRBD2 (5 bases). There are 13 residues in the CDR3. V lost 0 bases to trimming and J lost 5 bases, with 5 bases between them. CDR1 MNHNY and CDR2 SVGAGI come from the germline V gene (reference sequence). The CDR3 coding sequence is TGTGCCAGCAGTTACTCGCGGGACAATGAGCAGTTCTTC. This translates into CASSYSRDNEQFF.

V usage is TRBV29-1 and J usage is TRBJ1-1; no definite D call. The CDR3 is 10 amino acids. Germline V CDR1 and CDR2: SQVTM, ANQGSEA. The V and J ends lost 7 bases and 6 bases respectively, with 9 bases between them. The DNA of the CDR3 is TGCAGCGCCCCGGGCCCTGAAGCTTTCTTT. Residues: CSAPGPEAFF. The variable domain in full, completed from reference TRBV29-1 and TRBJ1-1, reads SAVISQKPSRDICQRGTSLTIQCQVDSQVTMMFWYRQQPGQSLTLIATANQGSEATYESGFVIDKFPISRPNLTFSTLTVSNMSPEDSSIYLCSAPGPEAFFGQGTRLTVV.

The chain recombines TRBV29-1 with TRBJ2-7; D unclear. Trimming stripped 5 bases from V and 3 bases from J, with 14 bases between. The V gene's germline CDR1 is SQVTM and CDR2 ANQGSEA. The CDR3 is made up of 13 amino acids. In nucleotides, the CDR3 is TGCAGCGTTCGGAGCGACGTGCGCTACGAGCAGTACTTC. Encoded protein: CSVRSDVRYEQYF.

The chain employs TRBV20-1 and TRBJ2-5; 11 bases line up with TRBD2. There are 14 residues in the CDR3. Germline CDR1 and CDR2: DFQATT and SNEGSKA (reference sequence). V shed 3 bases and J 0 bases; nucleotides not matched to a gene: 0. The CDR3 coding sequence is TGCAGTGCTAGGACTAGCGGGGACCAAGAGACCCAGTACTTC. This encodes CSARTSGDQETQYF.

This clonotype was seen only a few times. This chain connects TRBV19 to TRBJ2-7; D gene unclear. The CDR3 sequence is 13 residues long. V was pared by 6 bases and J by 2 bases, with 11 bases between. Germline V gene data show CDR1 as LNHDA and CDR2 as SQIVND (reference sequence). In DNA form, the CDR3 reads TGTGCCAGTAGGGGCGGAATAACCTACGAGCAGTACTTC. It encodes CASRGGITYEQYF.

This clonotype was seen more than once but under ten times. The rearrangement links TRBV7-9 to TRBJ2-2; tentatively, D is TRBD1 (6 bases). V was shortened by 1 base and J by 7 bases, with 16 bases between the two germline ends. There are 16 residues in the CDR3. Per germline, CDR1 SEHNR and CDR2 FQNEAQ (reference sequence). The CDR3: CASSLEGQPFGGELFF. The CDR3 DNA reads TGTGCCAGCAGCTTAGAAGGACAGCCCTTCGGCGGGGAGCTGTTTTTT.

The table lists this clonotype with a few counts. The gene calls are TRBV5-6 and TRBJ2-7; D may match TRBD1 or TRBD2 (5 bases each). Germline V gene lookup returns CDR1 SGHDT and CDR2 YYEEEE. The CDR3 is 15 residues long. V gave up 7 bases and J gave up 2 bases, with 19 bases separating them. CDR3 region: CASASPIGDPYEQYF. The DNA for the CDR3 is TGTGCCAGCGCATCCCCAATAGGGGACCCCTACGAGCAGTACTTC.

This sequence joins TRBV28 and TRBJ1-1, with 7 bases matching TRBD1. This CDR3 region has 15 residues. Germline CDR1 reads MDHEN; CDR2 reads SYDVKM. V dropped 5 bases and J dropped 1; count of bases not matched to a gene: 7. The CDR3 loop reads CASSGLRQGNTEAFF. Written as DNA, the CDR3 is TGTGCCAGCAGTGGTCTGAGACAGGGGAACACTGAAGCTTTCTTT.

In this sample, this clonotype turned up a few times. The CDR3 DNA reads TGCAGCTTCAGGGATGGTGGGGCCAACGTCCTGACTTTC. This codes for CSFRDGGANVLTF. The V and J genes are TRBV29-1 and TRBJ2-6; D is possibly TRBD1 (5 bases). The CDR3 contains 13 residues. Germline CDR1 SQVTM, CDR2 ANQGSEA. Trimming removed 8 bases from V and 3 bases from J, with 11 bases in between.

The J gene is TRBJ1-5, the V gene TRBV3-1; D is perhaps TRBD1 (5 bases). In germline, CDR1 is LGHDT, CDR2 YNNKEL (reference sequence). The CDR3 has 15 amino acids. Trimming left V 6 bases short and J 0 bases short, with 12 bases between. CDR3 in DNA: TGTGCCAGCAGTCCGACAGTTTATAGCAATCAGCCCCAGCATTTT. Translation: CASSPTVYSNQPQHF.

This clonotype was observed a few times. The rearrangement joins TRBV9 to TRBJ2-3, with 10 bases identical to TRBD2. Per the germline V gene, CDR1 is SGDLS and CDR2 is YYNGEE. V gave up 0 bases and J gave up 2 bases; unmatched junction bases: 3. The length of the CDR3 is 16 residues. CDR3 loop: CASSVVAGGPTDTQYF. The CDR3 coding sequence is TGTGCCAGCAGCGTAGTAGCGGGGGGCCCCACAGATACGCAGTATTTT. The variable domain in full, with the rest retrieved from reference TRBV9 and TRBJ2-3, is DSGVTQTPKHLITATGQRVTLRCSPRSGDLSVYWYQQSLDQGLQFLIQYYNGEERAKGNILERFSAQQFPDLHSELNLSSLELGDSALYFCASSVVAGGPTDTQYFGPGTRLTVL.

This clonotype showed up just a few times. The chain employs TRBV9 and TRBJ2-7; D call uncertain. CDR1 is SGDLS, CDR2 YYNGEE, per germline. This CDR3 is built from 14 residues. V was cut by 0 bases and J by 1 base, with 8 bases left in between. CDR3 in amino acids: CASSVGAPSYEQYF. In DNA, the CDR3 is TGTGCCAGCAGCGTAGGGGCGCCGTCCTACGAGCAGTACTTC.

The sample holds a few counts of this clonotype. The V and J genes are TRBV7-9 and TRBJ2-5, with a possible D match to TRBD2 (6 bases). V was clipped by 4 bases and J by 5 bases, with 11 bases between them. This CDR3 contains 13 residues. Germline CDR1 SEHNR, CDR2 FQNEAQ (reference sequence). This CDR3 is CASSSPAGETQYF. Here the CDR3 DNA reads TGTGCCAGCAGCTCCCCTGCGGGGGAGACCCAGTACTTC.